This TCR beta chain originates from a study of blood T cell repertoires in COVID-19. Across the study: Acute-phase and convalescent COVID-19 samples originated in the United States, Italy and Spain.

Authors' analysis steps: Scientists estimated how many nucleated cells there were by amplifying reference gene primers. The repertoire was sequenced with immunoSEQ multiplex PCR; TCRdb's copy has only in-frame clones and lacks some. V, J and clone size are taken as reported in that table, and D and trimming were inferred from the DNA itself. The data show about 250,000 clones, 65% to 90% seen once. V shed 5 bases and J 9 bases; nucleotides not matched to a gene: 16. CDR1 and CDR2 from the germline V gene are LGHDT and YNNKEL (reference sequence). This CDR3 is built from 16 residues. Each participant's cohort was designated according to participant-reported clinical history. The recovered donors of Cohort 3 showed two negative PCRs, clearance, or symptom resolution.

The chain recombines TRBV3-1 (or the pseudogene TRBV3-2) with TRBJ2-3, with 8 bases aligning to TRBD2. The sequencing input was PBMCs or T cells enriched from blood (not recorded which). The sequence derives from a young man who had recovered from COVID-19. The CDR3 coding sequence is TGTGCCAGCAGCGGACGGGGGGGCACATTATTCGTCACGCAGTATTTT. Encoded protein: CASSGRGGTLFVTQYF.